This T cell receptor beta chain was identified during a study of shared clonotypes between healthy human individuals. With respect to this clone: Its target is unknown.

Whole-study findings and limits: Clonotypes not shared had lower generation probabilities than those common to all four donors. Memory subsets generally showed smaller estimated richness than naive subsets did.

The CDR3 covers 13 residues. The V gene lost 4 bases and the J gene lost 7 bases, with 14 bases spanning the gap. Germline CDR1 reads LNHDA; CDR2 reads SQIVND (reference sequence). The naive CD8 subset, CD45RO-negative cells positively selected for CCR7, excluded terminally differentiated effector memory CD45RA+ cells. Assay execution took place at the deep level. Some 27,000 T cell genomes, or 200 ng DNA, went into the sorted-subset replicate PCRs. Data came from immunoSEQ multiplex PCR; TCRdb stores just in-frame clones and leaves some out. The table records millions of clones, about 95% of them present only once.

Sequenced: naive CD8+ T cells sorted from blood. This clonotype was sampled from a man between 18 and 29 years old in good health. The chain joins TRBV19 to TRBJ2-7, with D tentatively TRBD1 (5 bases). The DNA of the CDR3 is TGTGCCAGTAGTACCGCGACAGCGTTTGAGCAGTACTTC. It yields the protein CASSTATAFEQYF.